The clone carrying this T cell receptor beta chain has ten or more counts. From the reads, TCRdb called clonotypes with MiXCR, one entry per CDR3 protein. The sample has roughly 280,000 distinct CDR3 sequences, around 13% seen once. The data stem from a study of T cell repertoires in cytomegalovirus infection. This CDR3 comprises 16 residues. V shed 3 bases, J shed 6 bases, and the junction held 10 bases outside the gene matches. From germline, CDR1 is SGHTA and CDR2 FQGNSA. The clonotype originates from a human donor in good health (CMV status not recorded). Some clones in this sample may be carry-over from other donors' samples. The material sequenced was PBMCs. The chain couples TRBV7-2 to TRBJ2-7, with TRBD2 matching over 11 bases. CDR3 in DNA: TGTGCCAGCAGCTTGAGGGGGGCTAGCGGGAGGTCCGAGCAGTACTTC. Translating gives CASSLRGASGRSEQYF.